This TCR beta chain was profiled in a study of blood T cells in healthy people across ages (dated by TCRdb to about 2015). Background on the whole study: In model experiments, roughly one uniquely barcoded TCR beta cDNA molecule per two T cells was captured by template switching. Age-related changes in TCR beta repertoire diversity were measured in the study by deep sequencing normalized with unique cDNA molecular identifiers. The donors were divided into four age groups: young (average around 16 years), middle-aged (under 40), aged (about 60) and long-lived (about 90). For two donors (one aged 18 to 29 and one aged 80 or older), the study analyzed two additional independent replicas of 1 million unique cDNA reads from the same blood draw. To avoid experimental bias, donors of different ages were distributed randomly across sequencing lanes. Overall study results and their limits: There was a strong correlation between observed TCR beta diversity and the percentage of naive T cells measured by flow cytometry. Because the CMV infection status of the donors was unknown, age-related changes in expanded clonotypes may potentially have been confounded. Because profiling used bulk unsorted PBMCs, naive and antigen-experienced compartments could not be compared conclusively. Compared with the aged group, more naive CD4+ T cells, fewer expanded clones and increased TCR diversity were shown by the long-lived group, suggesting age selection. Estimates of total diversity based on one million sequenced T cells were considered lower bounds and underestimates. Observed TCR beta diversity per million T cells fell roughly linearly with age, and a significant reduction was already apparent by age roughly 40.

The library came from 5' RACE. The run used an Illumina HiSeq 2500. A second PCR of roughly 7 to 12 cycles was run with a J-beta primer mix and a sample-barcoded 5' primer. A unique molecular identifier was introduced onto each TCR beta cDNA molecule by a template-switch 5' adaptor carrying 12 random nucleotides. Each sample yielded at least 3 million CDR3-containing paired-end reads. The Mint cDNA synthesis kit, primed by a TRBC-specific oligonucleotide, was used to synthesize first-strand cDNA from all RNA. After uracil-DNA glycosylase treatment, a first 18-cycle PCR used universal primers M1SS and BC2_uni_R on all cDNA. Per the authors' processing: For normalization, 1 million high-quality reads, each with a distinct molecular identifier, were randomly selected from each sample. Reads sharing molecular identifiers were discarded rather than binned into consensus sequences. CDR3 identification, clonotype clustering and error correction used MiTCR with a Q25 quality threshold and the strictest error-elimination algorithm. A nonparametric unseen species model with Euler transformation was used to estimate a lower bound on total TCR beta diversity. The public reads were reanalyzed by TCRdb: fastp trimming at Q25, MiXCR alignment, in-frame beta chains only. Identical CDR3 proteins give one entry, which carries the most common genes and DNA. V and J calls and clone size were set by TCRdb, not the authors. The sample includes 700,000 or so distinct CDR3 sequences, with about 20% observed a single time. The ten largest account for about 22% of the sample.

In this sample, this clonotype turned up many times. Its antigen is currently not known. Germline is not matched at one junction end, which may reflect a read error. Systemically healthy Caucasian individuals from Russia, some 36 in total and aged roughly 6 to 90 years, were included as donors. Each donor gave about 11 milliliters of peripheral blood, drawn into EDTA-treated Vacutainer tubes. PBMCs were isolated by Ficoll-Paque density-gradient centrifugation, with at least 6 million obtained per sample. Total RNA, at least 5.5 micrograms per sample, was extracted from PBMCs with Trizol reagent. For every donor, an aliquot of PBMCs went through flow cytometry to measure the percentages of naive CD45RAhigh/CD27high T cells. CDR1 MNHEY and CDR2 SMNVEV were looked up in the germline V gene (reference sequence). Including the terminal cysteine and phenylalanine, the CDR3 comprises 14 residues. The read is trimmed to its CDR3 DNA, 42 bases read in frame from base 1.

The chain is encoded by TRBV27 joined to TRBJ2-3; matching of 7 bases hints at TRBD2 as the D gene. Sequencing used blood. This receptor was identified in a man between 65 and 80 years old in good health. The nucleotide sequence reads TGCGCCAGCAGGAGGGGGGGAGGCACAGATACGCAGTATTTT. It translates to CASRRGGGTDTQYF.